This T cell receptor (beta chain) was sequenced during a study of blood T cell repertoires in COVID-19. Measured with immunoSEQ multiplex PCR; TCRdb has only the in-frame clones, and not every one. The sample records 45,000 to 60,000 clones, 78% being singletons. The germline CDR1 and CDR2 sequences are MNHEY and SVGEGT. V was clipped by 4 bases and J by 4 bases; unmatched bases: 18. The CDR3 covers 20 residues. The J gene is TRBJ2-1, the V gene TRBV6-2 or TRBV6-3, with 11 nucleotides matching TRBD2. Sequenced material: peripheral blood. This receptor was taken from a human donor with active or convalescent COVID-19. The donor label of this sample is uncertain. The CDR3 region is CASSSRTPGLAAGGYNEQFF. The CDR3 DNA reads as TGTGCCAGCAGTTCCAGGACCCCGGGACTAGCGGCAGGCGGGTACAATGAGCAGTTCTTC.